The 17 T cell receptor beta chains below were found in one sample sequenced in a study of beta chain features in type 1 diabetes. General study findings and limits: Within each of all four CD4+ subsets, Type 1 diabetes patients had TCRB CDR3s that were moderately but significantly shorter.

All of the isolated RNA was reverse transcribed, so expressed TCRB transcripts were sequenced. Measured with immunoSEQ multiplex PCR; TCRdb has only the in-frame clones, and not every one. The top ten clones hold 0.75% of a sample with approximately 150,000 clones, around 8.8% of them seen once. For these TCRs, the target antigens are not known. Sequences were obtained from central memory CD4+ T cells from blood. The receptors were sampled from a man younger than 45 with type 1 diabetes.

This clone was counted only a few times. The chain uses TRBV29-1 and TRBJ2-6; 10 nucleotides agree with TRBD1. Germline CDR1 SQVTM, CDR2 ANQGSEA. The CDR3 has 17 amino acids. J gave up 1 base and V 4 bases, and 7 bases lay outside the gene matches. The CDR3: CSVAGQGVRSGANVLTF. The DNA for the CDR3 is TGCAGCGTTGCTGGACAGGGGGTTAGGTCTGGGGCCAACGTCCTGACTTTC.

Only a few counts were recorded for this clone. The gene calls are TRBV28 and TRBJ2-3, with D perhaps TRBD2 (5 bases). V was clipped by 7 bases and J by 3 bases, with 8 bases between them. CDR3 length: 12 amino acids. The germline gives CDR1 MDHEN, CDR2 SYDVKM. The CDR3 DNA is TGTGCCAGCACCGAGGGAACAGATACGCAGTATTTT. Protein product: CASTEGTDTQYF.

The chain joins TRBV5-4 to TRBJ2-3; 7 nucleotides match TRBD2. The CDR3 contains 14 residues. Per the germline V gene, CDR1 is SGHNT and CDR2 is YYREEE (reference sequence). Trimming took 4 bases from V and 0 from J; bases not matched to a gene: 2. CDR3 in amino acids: CASSERGSTDTQYF. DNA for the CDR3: TGTGCCAGCAGCGAGCGGGGAAGCACAGATACGCAGTATTTT.

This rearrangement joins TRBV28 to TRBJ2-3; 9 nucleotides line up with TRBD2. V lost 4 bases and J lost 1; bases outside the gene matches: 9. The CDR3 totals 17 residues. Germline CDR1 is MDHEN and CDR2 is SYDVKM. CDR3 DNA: TGTGCCAGCAGTTCAAAGTGGTTAGCGGGGGGCACAGATACGCAGTATTTT. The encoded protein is CASSSKWLAGGTDTQYF.

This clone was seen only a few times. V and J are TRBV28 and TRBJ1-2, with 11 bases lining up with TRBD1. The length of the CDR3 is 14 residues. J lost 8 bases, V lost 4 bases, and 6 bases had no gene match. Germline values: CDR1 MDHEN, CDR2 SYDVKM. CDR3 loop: CASSSGQGEWGYTF. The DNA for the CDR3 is TGTGCCAGCAGTTCGGGACAGGGGGAGTGGGGCTACACCTTC.

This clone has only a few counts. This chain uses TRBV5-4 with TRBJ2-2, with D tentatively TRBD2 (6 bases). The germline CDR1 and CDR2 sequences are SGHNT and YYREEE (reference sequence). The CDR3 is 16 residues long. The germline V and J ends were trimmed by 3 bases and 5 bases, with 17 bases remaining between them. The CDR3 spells CASSSPSGSRTGELFF. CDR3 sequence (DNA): TGTGCCAGCAGCTCGCCGAGCGGGTCCCGGACCGGGGAGCTGTTTTTT.

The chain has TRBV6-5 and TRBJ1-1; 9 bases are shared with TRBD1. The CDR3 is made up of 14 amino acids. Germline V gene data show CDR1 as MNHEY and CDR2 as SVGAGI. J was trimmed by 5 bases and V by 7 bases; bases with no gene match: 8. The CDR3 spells CASTLTGGQTEAFF. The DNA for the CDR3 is TGTGCCAGCACACTGACAGGGGGACAGACTGAAGCTTTCTTT.

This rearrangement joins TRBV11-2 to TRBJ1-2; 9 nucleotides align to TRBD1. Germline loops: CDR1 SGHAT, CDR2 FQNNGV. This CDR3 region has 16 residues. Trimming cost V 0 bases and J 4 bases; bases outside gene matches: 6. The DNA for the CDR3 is TGTGCCAGCAGCTTAGAGTCCCTGGGACAGGGCTATGGCTACACCTTC. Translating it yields CASSLESLGQGYGYTF.

Here the CDR3 DNA reads TGTGCCAGCAGCGATGGACAGGGTTATTCACCCCTCCACTTT. Its translation is CASSDGQGYSPLHF. The V gene is TRBV2, the J gene TRBJ1-6, with 8 positions matching TRBD1. Germline V gene lookup returns CDR1 SNHLY and CDR2 FYNNEI. V dropped 6 bases and J dropped 8; count of bases not matched to a gene: 6. The CDR3 is 14 residues long.

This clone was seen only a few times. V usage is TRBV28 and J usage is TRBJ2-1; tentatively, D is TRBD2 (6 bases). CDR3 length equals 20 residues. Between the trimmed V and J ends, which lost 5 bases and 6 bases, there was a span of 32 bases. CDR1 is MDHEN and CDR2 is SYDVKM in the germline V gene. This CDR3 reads CASSPKVGPRDWGEGNEQFF. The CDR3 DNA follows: TGTGCCAGCAGTCCTAAGGTCGGGCCCCGGGACTGGGGTGAGGGCAATGAGCAGTTCTTC.

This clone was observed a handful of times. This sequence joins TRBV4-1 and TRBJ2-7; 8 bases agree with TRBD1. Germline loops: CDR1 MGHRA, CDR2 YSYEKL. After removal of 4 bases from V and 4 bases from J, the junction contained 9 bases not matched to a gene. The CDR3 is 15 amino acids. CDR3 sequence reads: CASSLQTGDVYEQYF. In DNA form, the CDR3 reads TGCGCCAGCAGCCTTCAGACAGGGGACGTTTACGAGCAGTACTTC.

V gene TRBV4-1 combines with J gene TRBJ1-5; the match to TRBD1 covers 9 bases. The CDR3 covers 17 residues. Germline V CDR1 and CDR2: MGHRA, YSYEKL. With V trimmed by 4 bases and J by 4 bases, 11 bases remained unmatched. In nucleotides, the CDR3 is TGCGCCAGCAGCCCTGGGGCGCGGACAGGGGCGAATCAGCCCCAGCATTTT. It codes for CASSPGARTGANQPQHF.

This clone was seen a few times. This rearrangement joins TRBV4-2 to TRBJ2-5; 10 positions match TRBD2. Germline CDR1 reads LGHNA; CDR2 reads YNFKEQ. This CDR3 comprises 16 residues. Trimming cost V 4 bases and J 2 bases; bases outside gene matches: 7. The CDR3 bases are TGTGCCAGCAGCCCCACTCAGACTAGCGGGCAAGAGACCCAGTACTTC. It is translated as CASSPTQTSGQETQYF.

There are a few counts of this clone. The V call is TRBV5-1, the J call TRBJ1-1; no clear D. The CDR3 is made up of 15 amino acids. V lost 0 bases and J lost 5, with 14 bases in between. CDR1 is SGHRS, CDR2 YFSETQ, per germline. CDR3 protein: CASSLAAGFGTEAFF. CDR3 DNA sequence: TGCGCCAGCAGCTTGGCGGCAGGATTTGGTACTGAAGCTTTCTTT. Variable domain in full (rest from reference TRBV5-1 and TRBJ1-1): KAGVTQTPRYLIKTRGQQVTLSCSPISGHRSVSWYQQTPGQGLQFLFEYFSETQRNKGNFPGRFSGRQFSNSRSEMNVSTLELGDSALYLCASSLAAGFGTEAFFGQGTRLTVV.

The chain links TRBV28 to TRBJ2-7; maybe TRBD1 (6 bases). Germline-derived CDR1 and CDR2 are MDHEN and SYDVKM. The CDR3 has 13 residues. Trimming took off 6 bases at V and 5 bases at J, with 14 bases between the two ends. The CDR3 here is CASRTDRIHEQYF. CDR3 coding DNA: TGTGCCAGCAGAACCGACAGGATCCACGAGCAGTACTTC.

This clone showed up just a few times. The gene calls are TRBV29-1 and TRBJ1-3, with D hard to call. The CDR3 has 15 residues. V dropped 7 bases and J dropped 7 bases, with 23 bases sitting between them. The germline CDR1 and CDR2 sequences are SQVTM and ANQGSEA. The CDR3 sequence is CSAIGRELFGNTIYF. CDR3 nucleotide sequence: TGCAGCGCCATCGGACGGGAACTGTTTGGGAACACCATATATTTT.

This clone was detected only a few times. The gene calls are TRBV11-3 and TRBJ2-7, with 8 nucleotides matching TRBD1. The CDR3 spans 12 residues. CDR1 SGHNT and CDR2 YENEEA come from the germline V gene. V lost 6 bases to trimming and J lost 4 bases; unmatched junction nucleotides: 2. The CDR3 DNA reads TGTGCCAGCAGTCGACAGGGGTACGAGCAGTACTTC. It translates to CASSRQGYEQYF.